A single sample gave rise to the 3 T cell receptor beta chains below, sequenced in a study of cytomegalovirus exposure and HLA in healthy donors. PCR used 60 Vbeta primers and 13 Jbeta primers. Assay used: immunoSEQ multiplex PCR; TCRdb lists only in-frame clones, some missing. The sample contains around 200,000 clones, 70% to 85% of which appear only once. The specimen was PBMCs. The receptors shown here come from a woman in her thirties in good health and CMV-seropositive.

This chain's CDR3 is CASSVDAIGGEAFF. CDR3 in DNA: TGTGCCAGCAGCGTAGACGCAATCGGGGGTGAAGCTTTCTTT. The chain carries TRBV9 and TRBJ1-1; D possibly corresponds to TRBD1 (5 bases). V was pared by 0 bases and J by 7 bases, with 13 bases between. The CDR3 is made up of 14 amino acids. Germline lookup yields CDR1 SGDLS and CDR2 YYNGEE.

The J gene is TRBJ1-5, the V gene TRBV11-2; no clear D. CDR3 length equals 13 residues. The V and J ends lost 3 bases and 5 bases respectively, with 8 bases between them. Germline CDR1 SGHAT, CDR2 FQNNGV. The CDR3 reads CASSLESYQPQHF. The CDR3 DNA reads as TGTGCCAGCAGCTTGGAGTCCTATCAGCCCCAGCATTTT.

The gene calls are TRBV5-6 and TRBJ1-2; D not certain. V lost 2 bases, J lost 2 bases, and 10 bases lay in between. The CDR3 loop spans 14 amino acids. Per the germline V gene, CDR1 is SGHDT and CDR2 is YYEEEE. Here the CDR3 reads CASSLIRGNYGYTF. DNA of the CDR3: TGTGCCAGCAGCTTAATTCGGGGAAACTATGGCTACACCTTC.